This T cell receptor beta chain is from a study of blood T cells in healthy people across ages. Next came a second PCR, run for about 6 to 12 cycles, which used a sample-barcoded 5' primer along with a J-beta primer mix. Researchers report that a template-switch adaptor with 12 random nucleotides tagged each cDNA molecule. TCRdb reanalysed the 5' RACE reads using MiXCR and keeps one entry per CDR3 protein. This table holds around 800,000 distinct CDR3 sequences, about 62% found once. There were at least 6 micrograms of total RNA extracted from every sample. Germline V gives CDR1 SGDLS, CDR2 YYNGEE. The CDR3 is 15 amino acids. After removal of 4 bases from V and 5 bases from J, the junction contained 7 bases not matched to a gene.

The sequence was obtained from a man aged 25-45 years in good health. The chain has TRBV9 and TRBJ2-7; 12 bases align to TRBD2. The specimen sequenced was blood. CDR3 nucleotide sequence: TGTGCCAGCAGCACCGGACTAGCGGGGTGGGACGAGCAGTACTTC. Encoded protein: CASSTGLAGWDEQYF.